A selection of T cell receptor beta chains follows, all from one sample in a study of vaccination and CD4 T cells after COVID-19. The antigens for these receptors are not known. MiXCR was run by TCRdb on the PCR reads, yielding one entry per CDR3 protein. Altogether over 15,000 distinct CDR3 sequences are present, less than 65% being singletons, with the ten largest covering roughly 17%. The specimen was CD4+ T cells from blood, cultured in vitro. Receptors originate from a human donor who had recovered from COVID-19. The CDR3 runs from the conserved cysteine through the conserved F or W. Fields, in order: J gene, V gene, clone size, D gene, CDR3 DNA, CDR3 protein. A D gene is named only where the DNA matches it firmly. Not every row has a clone size; where given, it reads once, few, many or a size class.

>TRBJ2-1|TRBV7-2|.|.
TGTGCTAGCAGCGATACTGGTACCTTTTACAATGAGCAGTTCTTC
CASSDTGTFYNEQFF
>TRBJ1-1|TRBV18|.|.
TGTGCCAGCTCACCCTCTTCTGATTACACTGAAGCTTTCTTT
CASSPSSDYTEAFF
>TRBJ2-1|TRBV20-1|.|.
TGCAGTGCTAGAGCCGGACCTGACAATGAGCAGCTCTTC
CSARAGPDNEQLF
>TRBJ2-7|TRBV6-1|.|.
TGTGCCAGCAGTGATACCTGGCTCCCCGAGCAGTACTTC
CASSDTWLPEQYF
>TRBJ1-3|TRBV15|.|.
TGTGCCACCAGCAGAGATGTAGGGGCAGGGGCGGGAAACACCATATATTTT
CATSRDVGAGAGNTIYF
>TRBJ1-5|TRBV28|few|.
TGTGCCAGCAGTTTATATCGTCAGCCCCAGCATTTT
CASSLYRQPQHF
>TRBJ1-2|TRBV7-2|few|.
TGTGCCAGCAGCGTAGTGAGCTATGGCTACACCTTC
CASSVVSYGYTF
>TRBJ2-2|TRBV6-2/TRBV6-3|.|TRBD2
TGTGCCGCTAAGCGGGGGGGCGACACCGGGGAGCTGTTTTTT
CAAKRGGDTGELFF
>TRBJ2-1|TRBV6-1|.|TRBD2
TGTGCCAGCAGACTAGCGGGGGGGCCTGGGGGTGAGCAGTTCTTC
CASRLAGGPGGEQFF
>TRBJ1-5|TRBV7-2|few|TRBD1
TGTGCCAGCAGCTTAAGGACAGGGTCGGGGCAGCCCCAGCATTTT
CASSLRTGSGQPQHF
>TRBJ1-2|TRBV10-3|.|.
TGTGCCATCAGTCAGGGCGGGGGAGGCTACACCTTC
CAISQGGGGYTF
>TRBJ2-7|TRBV24-1|.|.
TGTGCCACCAGTATTCAGATCCACTACGAGCAGTACTTC
CATSIQIHYEQYF
>TRBJ1-2|TRBV19|medium-sized|.
TGTGCCAGTCAGAGCGGAAGGGCTAACTATGGCTACACCTTC
CASQSGRANYGYTF
>TRBJ2-3|TRBV5-1|.|.
TGCGCCAGCAGAGGGCGGGCACACACAGATACGCAGTATTTT
CASRGRAHTDTQYF
>TRBJ2-5|TRBV24-1|.|.
TGTGCCACCAGTGATCCCGGACGGGGTCAAGAGACCCAGTACTTC
CATSDPGRGQETQYF
>TRBJ2-3|TRBV20-1|medium-sized|.
TGCAGTGCTAGAGTTCAGGTTGGAGGGTTCGGTACAGATACGCAGTATTTT
CSARVQVGGFGTDTQYF
>TRBJ2-5|TRBV11-2|once|TRBD1
TGTGCCAGCAGCTCCTGGGGACAGGGCGAGGCCCAGTACTTC
CASSSWGQGEAQYF
>TRBJ2-6|TRBV21-1|few|.
TGTGCCAGCAGCCCCCGGGGGCCTAGCTCTGGGGCCAACGTCCTGACTTTC
CASSPRGPSSGANVLTF
>TRBJ2-7|TRBV11-2|.|.
TGTGCCAGCAGCTTGGATAGGGGGTCCTACGAGCAGTACTTC
CASSLDRGSYEQYF
>TRBJ2-2|TRBV5-8|.|TRBD2
TGTGCCAGCAGCCAGGGACTAGCGGGACCAACCGGGGAGCTGTTTTTT
CASSQGLAGPTGELFF
>TRBJ2-4|TRBV20-1|.|.
TGCAGTGCTAGACCCCTTGGGGACATTCAGTACTTC
CSARPLGDIQYF
>TRBJ2-1|TRBV20-1|.|.
TGCAGTGCTAGAGATCAGGGGAGAACGGGCCGGGCCAATGAGCAGTTCTTC
CSARDQGRTGRANEQFF
>TRBJ2-5|TRBV7-9|medium-sized|.
TGTGCCAGCAGCTTTGGGTCGAGGGGGAGCCAGTACTTC
CASSFGSRGSQYF